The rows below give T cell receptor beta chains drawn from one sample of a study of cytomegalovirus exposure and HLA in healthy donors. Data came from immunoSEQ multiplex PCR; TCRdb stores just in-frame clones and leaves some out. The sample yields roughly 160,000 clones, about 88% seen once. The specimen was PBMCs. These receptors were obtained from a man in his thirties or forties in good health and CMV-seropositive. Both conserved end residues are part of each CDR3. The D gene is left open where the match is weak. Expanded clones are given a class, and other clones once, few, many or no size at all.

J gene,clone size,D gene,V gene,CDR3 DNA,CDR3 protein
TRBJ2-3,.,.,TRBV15,TGTGCCACCAGCAGAGCCCCTGCCCGGACAGATACGCAGTATTTT,CATSRAPARTDTQYF
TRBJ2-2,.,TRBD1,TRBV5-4,TGTGCCAGCAGCTTGGCGGGACAGGGAGACACCGGGGAGCTGTTTTTT,CASSLAGQGDTGELFF
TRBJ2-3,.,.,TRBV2,TGTGCCAGCAGTGATAAGCGTTCCATCACAGATACGCAGTATTTT,CASSDKRSITDTQYF
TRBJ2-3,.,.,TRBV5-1,TGCGCCAGCAGCTTGGGGTTAGCACGAACAGATACGCAGTATTTT,CASSLGLARTDTQYF
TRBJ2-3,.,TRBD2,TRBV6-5,TGTGCCAGCGGCTATTTCGGGAGGGCCACAGATACGCAGTATTTT,CASGYFGRATDTQYF
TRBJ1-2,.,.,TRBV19,TGTGCCAGTACCCCGGGACACTTCTTCTATGGCTACACCTTC,CASTPGHFFYGYTF
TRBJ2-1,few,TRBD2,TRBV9,TGTGCCAGCAGCGGGGGACTAGCGGGAGTCAATGAGCAGTTCTTC,CASSGGLAGVNEQFF
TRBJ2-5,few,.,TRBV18,TGTGCCAGCTCACCAAATACGGTTGAGACCCAGTACTTC,CASSPNTVETQYF
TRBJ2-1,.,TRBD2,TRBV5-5,TGTGCCAGCAGCTTAAGGGCTAGCGGGGGTAATGAGCAGTTCTTC,CASSLRASGGNEQFF
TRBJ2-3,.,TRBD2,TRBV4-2,TGTGCCAGCTCCTCCCGATGGTTAGCGGGAGTGGATACGCAGTATTTT,CASSSRWLAGVDTQYF
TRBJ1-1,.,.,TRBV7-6,TGTGCCAGCAGCTCGGGACAGAACACTGAAGCTTTCTTT,CASSSGQNTEAFF
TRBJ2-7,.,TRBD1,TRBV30,TGTGCCTGGAGGTCCCTCGGGACAGCCTCCTACGAGCAGTACTTC,CAWRSLGTASYEQYF
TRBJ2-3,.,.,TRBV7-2,TGTGCCAGCAGCTTAGGTTTGTCCGCAACTAGCACAGATACGCAGTATTTT,CASSLGLSATSTDTQYF
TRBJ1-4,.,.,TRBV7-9,TGTGCCAGCACCTCATCTGTCGGGACTATTGTCGAAGGGGAAAAACTGTTTTTT,CASTSSVGTIVEGEKLFF
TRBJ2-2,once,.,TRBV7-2,TGTGCCAGCAGCTTAGCCAGAACGAACACCGGGGAGCTGTTTTTT,CASSLARTNTGELFF
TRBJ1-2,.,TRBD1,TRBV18,TGTGCCAGCTCGGAGGGACAGGATAATAACTATGGCTACACCTTC,CASSEGQDNNYGYTF
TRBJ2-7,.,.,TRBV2,TGTGCCAGCAGACCGGGACCGGGGGCCTACGAGCAGTACTTC,CASRPGPGAYEQYF
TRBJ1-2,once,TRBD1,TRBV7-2,TGTGCCAGCATTCCGAACAGGGACAGCGGGTATGGCTACACCTTC,CASIPNRDSGYGYTF
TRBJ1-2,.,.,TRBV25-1,TGTGCCAGCAGTGAATCCGGTAGTATCGGTGGCTACACCTTC,CASSESGSIGGYTF
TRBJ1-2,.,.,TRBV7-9,TGTTCCAGCAGTTCCTCAGGGTTCCCCTATGGCTACACCTTC,CSSSSSGFPYGYTF
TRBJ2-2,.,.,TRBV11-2,TGTGCCAGCAGCTTAACTGACACGAACACCGGGGAGCTGTTTTTT,CASSLTDTNTGELFF
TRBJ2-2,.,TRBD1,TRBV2,TGTGCCAGCAGTTCGGACAGGATGATAGGTGCACGGACCGGGGAGCTGTTTTTT,CASSSDRMIGARTGELFF
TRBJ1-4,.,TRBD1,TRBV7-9,TGTGCCAGCAGCTTAGCGGCTCACAGGGGACACGCTAATGAAAAACTGTTTTTT,CASSLAAHRGHANEKLFF
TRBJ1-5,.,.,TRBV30,TGTGCCTGGAGTAATAAAGGGGGGGGCAATCAGCCCCAGCATTTT,CAWSNKGGGNQPQHF
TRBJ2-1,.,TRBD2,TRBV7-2,TGTGCCAGCAGCTCGCCGACTAGCGGCCCATACAATGAGCAGTTCTTC,CASSSPTSGPYNEQFF
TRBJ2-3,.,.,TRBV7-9,TGTGCCAGCAGCGAGGACACAGGGTTCAACACAGATACGCAGTATTTT,CASSEDTGFNTDTQYF
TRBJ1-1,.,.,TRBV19,TGTGCCAGTAGCCCTACTTATCTCGGCGGAGCTGAAGCTTTCTTT,CASSPTYLGGAEAFF
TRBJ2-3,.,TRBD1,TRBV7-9,TGTGCCAGCAGCTTCTCGGGTCAGGGGGCAGATACGCAGTATTTT,CASSFSGQGADTQYF
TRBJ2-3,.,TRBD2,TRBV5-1,TGCGCCAGCAGCTTTAGCGGGAGCGAAGATACGCAGTATTTT,CASSFSGSEDTQYF
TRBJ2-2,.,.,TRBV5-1,TGCGCCAGCAGCTTGGGAGAAAACACCGGGGAGCTGTTTTTT,CASSLGENTGELFF
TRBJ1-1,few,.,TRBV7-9,TGTGCCAGCAGCATACAGGGGAACACTGAAGCTTTCTTT,CASSIQGNTEAFF
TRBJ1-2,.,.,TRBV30,TGTGCCTGGAGTGTCACTACAGGGACCTATGGCTACACCTTC,CAWSVTTGTYGYTF